This T cell receptor (beta chain) derives from a study of blood T cells in healthy people across ages. Study-wide points: Per million T cells, TCR beta diversity dropped roughly linearly as age increased.

Isolation per sample recovered at least 7 million PBMCs. Germline V gene sequence: CDR1 MGHDK, CDR2 SYGVNS. This CDR3 has 16 residues. J was trimmed by 3 bases and V by 0 bases; bases with no gene match: 5. Primed by a sample-barcoded 5' primer and a J-beta primer mix, a second PCR proceeded for about 7 to 11 cycles. TCRdb reprocessed the 5' RACE reads via MiXCR and lists one record per CDR3 protein. The sample lists 780,000 or so distinct CDR3 sequences, more than 55% occurring once. In this sample, this clonotype turned up a few times. Its antigen is undetermined. The receptor comes from a man aged 40-49 years in good health. V gene TRBV25-1 combines with J gene TRBJ2-3; 8 positions agree with TRBD1. Input material: blood. The DNA of the CDR3 is TGTGCCAGCAGTGAATATCGACAGGGGAGGACAGATACGCAGTATTTT. Amino acid sequence: CASSEYRQGRTDTQYF.